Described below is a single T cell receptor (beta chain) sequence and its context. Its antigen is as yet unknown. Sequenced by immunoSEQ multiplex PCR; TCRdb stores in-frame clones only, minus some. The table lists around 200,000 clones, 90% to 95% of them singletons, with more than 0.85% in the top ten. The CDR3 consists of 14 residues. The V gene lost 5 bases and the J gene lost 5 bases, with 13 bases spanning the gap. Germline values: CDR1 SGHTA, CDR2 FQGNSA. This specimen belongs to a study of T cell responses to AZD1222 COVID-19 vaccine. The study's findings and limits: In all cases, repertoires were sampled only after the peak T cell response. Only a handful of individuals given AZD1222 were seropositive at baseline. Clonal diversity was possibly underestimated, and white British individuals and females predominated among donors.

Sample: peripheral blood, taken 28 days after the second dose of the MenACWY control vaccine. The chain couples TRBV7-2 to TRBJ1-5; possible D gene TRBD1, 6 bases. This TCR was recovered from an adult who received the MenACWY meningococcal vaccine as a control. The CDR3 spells CASSLLGGDQPQHF. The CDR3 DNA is TGTGCCAGCAGCCTCTTAGGGGGGGATCAGCCCCAGCATTTT.